One sample yielded the 14 T cell receptor beta chains listed below, sequenced in a study of CD8+CD57+ T cells in acquired aplastic anemia. Genomic DNA served as template for TCR beta VDJ and CDR3 profiling. MiXCR was run by TCRdb on the reads, yielding one entry per CDR3 protein. Among about 220,000 distinct CDR3 sequences listed, 34% were seen once. Sequenced input: sorted CD4+, CD8+, or CD8+CD57+ T cells (not recorded which) from PBMCs. Receptor source: a human donor in good health, serving as a control.

This clonotype came up once. This chain joins TRBV20-1 and TRBJ2-7; 10 bases map to TRBD2. The CDR3 sequence is 13 residues long. Germline loops: CDR1 DFQATT, CDR2 SNEGSKA (reference sequence). With V trimmed by 6 bases and J by 3 bases, 5 bases remained unmatched. CDR3 amino acids: CSAETSGDYEQYF. In nucleotides, the CDR3 is TGCAGTGCGGAAACTAGCGGGGACTACGAGCAGTACTTC.

Ten or more counts support this clonotype. The CDR3 DNA reads as TGTGCCAGTAGGTGGGTCACCAACACCGGGGAGCTGTTTTTT. This gives the protein CASRWVTNTGELFF. The V gene is TRBV19, the J gene TRBJ2-2, with D uncertain. The CDR3 loop spans 14 amino acids. The V gene lost 6 bases and the J gene lost 2 bases, with 10 bases spanning the gap. Germline-derived CDR1 and CDR2 are LNHDA and SQIVND (reference sequence).

This clonotype was found many times. This chain connects TRBV7-2 to TRBJ1-1, with unresolved D. The CDR3 has 14 amino acids. V shed 3 bases and J shed 1 base, with 9 bases lying between them. The germline gives CDR1 SGHTA, CDR2 FQGNSA. The CDR3 loop reads CASSFRGKNTEAFF. CDR3 DNA sequence: TGTGCCAGCAGCTTCCGCGGAAAGAACACTGAAGCTTTCTTT.

There are a few counts of this clonotype. This sequence joins TRBV7-8 and TRBJ1-1; D unclear. Germline CDR1 reads SGHVS; CDR2 reads FQNEAQ. There are 14 residues in the CDR3. Trimming shortened V by 5 bases and J by 3 bases, and 13 bases separated the two germline ends. Here the CDR3 reads CASSQAPGDTEAFF. DNA of the CDR3: TGTGCCAGCAGCCAAGCACCCGGGGACACTGAAGCTTTCTTT.

Comments on this clonotype: This sequence may be a read error, since a much larger clone differs from it by one base. The chain is built from TRBV20-1 and TRBJ1-2; 10 bases line up with TRBD1. The CDR3 is made up of 15 amino acids. Germline V gene data show CDR1 as DFQATT and CDR2 as SNEGSKA (reference sequence). Trimming cost V 5 bases and J 4 bases; bases outside gene matches: 10. CDR3 amino acids: CSAEGTGVPLYGYTF. The CDR3 DNA reads TGCAGTGCTGAAGGGACAGGGGTTCCCCTCTATGGCTACACCTTC.

This clonotype was seen many times. This chain connects TRBV10-2 to TRBJ2-3, with 10 positions matching TRBD1. Trimming removed 8 bases from V and 5 bases from J; junction bases left unmatched: 7. Germline lookup yields CDR1 WSHSY and CDR2 SAAADI. This CDR3 is 14 amino acids long. The CDR3 sequence is CASARQGAGDTQYF. CDR3 DNA: TGCGCCAGCGCCAGACAGGGGGCGGGAGATACGCAGTATTTT.

Regarding this clonotype: The conserved final phenylalanine or tryptophan is absent from the CDR3, which likely points to a read error. The chain employs TRBV2 and TRBJ1-1; D remains ambiguous. V lost 7 bases and J 3 bases, leaving 12 bases between the germline ends. Germline V CDR1 and CDR2: SNHLY, FYNNEI. The CDR3 length is 13 residues. The chain's CDR3 is CASTVSRDTEAFS. In DNA, the CDR3 is TGTGCCAGCACAGTAAGTAGGGACACTGAAGCTTTCTCT.

The rearrangement joins TRBV29-1 to TRBJ2-5, with 10 bases matching TRBD1. The CDR3 runs to 14 residues. The germline gives CDR1 SQVTM, CDR2 ANQGSEA. V lost 7 bases and J lost 3; bases outside the gene matches: 8. The chain's CDR3 is CSAAGDRGEETQYF. The CDR3 nucleotides read TGCAGCGCCGCCGGGGACAGGGGAGAAGAGACCCAGTACTTC.

V gene TRBV2 combines with J gene TRBJ1-6; a weak D match, TRBD1 (5 bases). This CDR3 is built from 14 residues. Germline CDR1 SNHLY, CDR2 FYNNEI. V lost 5 bases, J lost 7 bases, and 12 bases lay in between. CDR3 sequence reads: CASSLSGKNSPLHF. The DNA for the CDR3 is TGTGCCAGCAGTTTATCAGGGAAGAATTCACCCCTCCACTTT.

This clonotype was counted many times. The CDR3 reads CASSQQTGSYEQYF. DNA for the CDR3: TGTGCCAGCAGTCAACAGACAGGGTCCTACGAGCAGTACTTC. The rearrangement joins TRBV12-3 or TRBV12-4 to TRBJ2-7; 7 nucleotides line up with TRBD1. The CDR3 sequence is 14 residues long. V trimming: 5 bases; J trimming: 1 base; junction bases outside the gene matches: 5.

The genes are TRBV6-1 and TRBJ1-1; D not resolved. Germline V gene data show CDR1 as MNHNS and CDR2 as SASEGT. Trimming removed 0 bases at V and 5 bases at J, with 16 bases between. The CDR3 sequence is 16 residues long. The CDR3 loop reads CASSEALVRGNTEAFF. CDR3 sequence (DNA): TGTGCCAGCAGTGAAGCTCTCGTTCGCGGGAATACTGAAGCTTTCTTT.

J is TRBJ1-1 and V is TRBV15, with a weak D call TRBD1 (6 bases). Germline lookup yields CDR1 LNHNV and CDR2 YYDKDF (reference sequence). V lost 1 base and J 5 bases, leaving 23 bases between the germline ends. The CDR3 spans 18 residues. The CDR3 loop is CATSRARGARIDLTEAFF. For the CDR3, the DNA is TGTGCCACCAGCAGAGCCCGGGGGGCAAGGATTGATTTAACTGAAGCTTTCTTT.

The V and J genes are TRBV30 and TRBJ1-2; no firm D call. With 4 bases removed from V and 8 bases from J, the gap between germline ends came to 14 bases. CDR3 length: 12 residues. Germline V CDR1 and CDR2: GTSNPN, SVGIG (reference sequence). The CDR3 sequence: CAWMRTVTGYTF. The CDR3 bases are TGTGCCTGGATGAGGACCGTAACCGGCTACACCTTC.

This sequence joins TRBV4-2 and TRBJ1-6, with D unclear. Trimming removed 0 bases at V and 8 bases at J, with 14 bases between. The CDR3 contains 16 residues. Germline V CDR1 and CDR2: LGHNA, YNFKEQ. For the CDR3, the DNA is TGTGCCAGCAGCCAAGATGTGGGTCAGGAAGATTCACCCCTCCACTTT. Encoded protein: CASSQDVGQEDSPLHF.